There are a few counts of the clone carrying this T cell receptor beta chain. Its antigen is not known. Germline CDR1 reads DFQATT; CDR2 reads SNEGSKA (reference sequence). V dropped 6 bases and J dropped 4 bases, with 18 bases sitting between them. The CDR3 length is 14 residues. The sample is drawn from a study of CD8 T cells in ankylosing spondylitis. Study-wide points: In the blood and synovial fluid of reactive arthritis, some motif variants had been previously reported. Characteristic of ankylosing spondylitis blood, it appeared, was a TCR beta motif comprising roughly eight highly homologous variants. The authors reported significant enrichment of disease-linked clones in matched ankylosing spondylitis synovial fluid.

A single record per CDR3 protein comes from TCRdb applying MiXCR to the 5' RACE reads. The sample consists of 470,000 or so distinct CDR3 sequences, roughly 26% of them appearing once. V and J are TRBV20-1 and TRBJ2-5; D is possibly TRBD2 (6 bases). The receptor comes from a male donor with ankylosing spondylitis. The sequenced sample was blood, either unsorted or a sorted T cell fraction (not recorded which). The CDR3 DNA reads TGCAGTGCACCCCCCGGGGGTATGGGAGAGACCCAGTACTTC. It yields the protein CSAPPGGMGETQYF.